The clone carrying this T cell receptor beta chain was seen many times. V lost 5 bases, J lost 3 bases, and 11 bases lay in between. The CDR3 spans 13 residues. Unique molecular identifiers tagged the TCRbeta library. TCRdb re-called the PCR reads through MiXCR, storing one row per CDR3 protein. This sample has a few hundred thousand distinct CDR3 sequences, with around 9.7% found just once. The data are from a study of T-cell reconstitution after alpha-beta-depleted transplantation in children. This clonotype was sampled from a human donor who donated a stem cell graft to a child with SCID. The chain uses TRBV12-3 or TRBV12-4 and TRBJ2-7; D remains unclear. This specimen was PBMCs from the stem cell graft donor, taken from the stem cell graft. In DNA, the CDR3 is TGTGCCAGCAGTCCATCGACCCACTACGAGCAGTACTTC. This encodes CASSPSTHYEQYF.